This paragraph reports one TCR beta chain. Its matching antigen is unknown. This sample was included in a study of OX40 agonist ivuxolimab in advanced cancers. Study in general: Prior anti-PD-1, anti-PD-L1 or anti-CTLA-4 therapy was allowed; 40% to 50% had some. Whole-study findings and limits: People who partly responded at 0.1-3.0 mg/kg had some of the least clonal expansion seen. Average numbers of expanded clones were greater in CD8+ T cells than in CD4+.

Prior autoimmune disease or systemic immunosuppression barred patients. The protocol was immunoSEQ multiplex PCR, while the TCRdb copy is restricted to in-frame clones and leaves out a portion. The sample carries around 10,000 clones, about 86% recorded once. Looked up from germline, CDR1 is MGHRA and CDR2 is YSYEKL. V was clipped by 4 bases and J by 2 bases, with 14 bases between them. This CDR3 region has 15 residues. This receptor was identified in an adult with an advanced solid tumor such as melanoma, head and neck, liver or kidney cancer. The sequencing used CD4+ or CD8+ T cells sorted from blood, collected in a trial of the OX40 agonist ivuxolimab. This sequence joins TRBV4-1 and TRBJ1-1, with TRBD1 as a possible D gene (5 bases). The CDR3 sequence: CASSPRTLGNTEAFF. CDR3 nucleotide sequence: TGCGCCAGCAGCCCACGGACATTAGGTAACACTGAAGCTTTCTTT.